A selection of T cell receptor beta chains follows, all from one sample in a study of tumor and adjacent non-tumor tissue in lung cancer. Each CDR3 protein gets one entry after TCRdb re-called the multiplex PCR reads with MiXCR. This sample has 120,000 or so distinct CDR3 sequences, with around three fifths found just once. Sequences were obtained from lung tumor tissue. The receptors here all came from a man aged 25 to 45 with non-small cell lung cancer. Both conserved end residues are part of each CDR3. D genes are given only for firm matches. Expanded clones are given a class, and other clones once, few, many or no size at all.

TRBJ2-7,TRBV20-1,NA,TRBD2,CGARDSGFLPYEQYF,TGCGGTGCTAGAGATAGCGGGTTTCTCCCCTACGAGCAGTACTTC
TRBJ1-2,TRBV4-2,once,NA,CASSLVGDGYIF,TGTGCCAGCAGCCTAGTGGGTGACGGCTACATCTTC
TRBJ2-1,TRBV20-1,NA,TRBD2,CSALTGTSVLYEQFF,TGTAGTGCTCTGACCGGGACTAGCGTTCTCTATGAGCAGTTCTTC
TRBJ1-5,TRBV20-1,NA,TRBD1,CSATTGGRWHF,TGCAGTGCGACAACAGGGGGTCGATGGCATTTT
TRBJ1-5,TRBV4-1,NA,NA,CANRQEGRSDQPQHF,TGCGCCAACAGGCAAGAGGGCAGGAGTGATCAGCCCCAGCATTTT
TRBJ1-4,TRBV4-3,NA,NA,CASSRNSTNEKLFF,TGCGCCAGCAGTCGCAACTCAACTAATGAAAAACTGTTTTTT
TRBJ2-7,TRBV6-2/TRBV6-3,many,NA,CASTDDLSSYEQYF,TGTGCCAGCACCGACGACCTGAGCTCCTACGAGCAGTACTTC
TRBJ2-1,TRBV5-6,NA,TRBD1,CASSKDRGVLEQFF,TGTGCCAGCAGCAAGGACAGGGGGGTCCTGGAGCAGTTCTTC
TRBJ2-3,TRBV12-3/TRBV12-4,NA,TRBD2,CASNIGTIGGAPDTQYF,TGTGCCAGCAATATCGGGACTATCGGGGGGGCACCAGATACGCAGTATTTT
TRBJ1-4,TRBV29-1,many,NA,CSVCLPGWGEKLFF,TGCAGCGTCTGCCTGCCAGGGTGGGGTGAAAAACTGTTTTTT
TRBJ2-3,TRBV29-1,many,TRBD2,CSVEAGGPGTDTQYF,TGCAGCGTTGAGGCGGGAGGGCCGGGAACAGATACGCAGTATTTT
TRBJ2-1,TRBV4-2,once,NA,CASSQVPGIVFHEQFF,TGTGCCAGCAGCCAAGTTCCCGGGATAGTATTCCATGAGCAGTTCTTC
TRBJ2-3,TRBV20-1,NA,TRBD2,CSARVWGRGDDQPQYF,TGCAGTGCTAGAGTTTGGGGGAGGGGAGACGATCAGCCCCAGTATTTT
TRBJ2-1,TRBV11-2,NA,NA,CVSSLSLVSSYKEQFF,TGTGTCAGCAGCTTATCCTTGGTGAGCTCCTACAAAGAGCAGTTCTTC
TRBJ2-7,TRBV11-2,NA,TRBD2,CASSPVLAGAQQYF,TGTGCCAGCAGCCCCGTACTAGCGGGAGCCCAGCAGTACTTC
TRBJ2-2,TRBV4-2,many,TRBD1,CASSQDDRVGELFF,TGTGCCAGCAGCCAAGATGACAGGGTCGGGGAGTTGTTTTTT
TRBJ2-5,TRBV4-2,many,NA,CASSQDWGQEETQYF,TGTGCCAGCAGCCAAGATTGGGGCCAGGAGGAGACCCAGTACTTC
TRBJ1-1,TRBV5-4,NA,NA,CASSSGAARPAAFF,TGTGCCAGCAGCTCCGGGGCCGCAAGGCCTGCAGCTTTCTTT
TRBJ2-5,TRBV6-5,once,TRBD1,CASSARLGTGVWGTQYF,TGTGCCAGCAGCGCTCGGCTCGGAACAGGGGTATGGGGGACCCAGTACTTC
TRBJ2-5,TRBV6-2/TRBV6-3,NA,NA,CASSQGTYGTQYF,TGTGCCAGCAGTCAAGGGACTTACGGGACCCAGTACTTC
TRBJ2-6,TRBV6-2/TRBV6-3,NA,NA,CVSSSRGSGANILTF,TGTGTCAGCAGTTCTAGGGGGTCCGGGGCCAACATCCTGACTTTC
TRBJ2-5,TRBV11-3,NA,TRBD2,CAGSSEAGGQETHYF,TGTGCCGGCAGCTCAGAAGCGGGAGGGCAAGAGACCCACTACTTC
TRBJ1-2,TRBV20-1,NA,TRBD1,CSARESRQGNYGYTF,TGCAGCGCTAGAGAATCGAGACAGGGAAACTATGGCTACACCTTC
TRBJ2-7,TRBV5-6,NA,NA,CASNLFFASDSYEQYF,TGTGCCAGCAACTTGTTTTTTGCCTCCGACAGCTACGAGCAGTACTTC
TRBJ2-4,TRBV20-1,NA,NA,CSARAACWGTKNIQYF,TGCAGTGCTAGAGCGGCTTGTTGGGGGACCAAAAACATTCAGTACTTC
TRBJ2-5,TRBV11-1,NA,NA,CASSLTSGAETRYF,TGTGCCAGCAGCTTGACGTCGGGGGCAGAGACCCGGTACTTC
TRBJ1-6,TRBV10-2,NA,NA,CANSEVDSPLHF,TGCGCCAACAGTGAGGTGGATTCACCCCTCCACTTT
TRBJ2-7,TRBV21-1,many,NA,CASSKTGGRGSYEQYF,TGTGCCAGCAGCAAAACAGGCGGGAGAGGGTCCTACGAGCAGTACTTC
TRBJ2-6,TRBV20-1,NA,NA,CSARAMGSGANVQTF,TGCAGTGCTAGAGCAATGGGCTCCGGGGCCAACGTCCAGACTTTC
TRBJ2-1,TRBV6-5,many,NA,CASSSQTGHWNEQFF,TGTGCCAGCAGTTCACAAACGGGACATTGGAATGAGCAGTTCTTC
TRBJ2-7,TRBV6-1,NA,NA,CASSEIDSVEQYF,TGTGCCAGTAGTGAAATAGACAGCGTCGAGCAGTACTTC
TRBJ2-2,TRBV29-1,NA,TRBD1,CSVEPHRGSGTGELFF,TGCAGCGTTGAGCCCCACAGGGGGTCGGGAACCGGGGAGCTCTTTTTT
TRBJ2-4,TRBV5-1,few,TRBD1,CAGSPRDSLAKNIQYF,TGCGCCGGCAGCCCGAGGGACAGTCTAGCCAAAAACATTCAGTACTTC
TRBJ2-5,TRBV5-6,NA,NA,CASSLGLTSQETQYF,TGTGCCAGCAGCTTGGGACTCACCTCGCAAGAGACCCAGTACTTC